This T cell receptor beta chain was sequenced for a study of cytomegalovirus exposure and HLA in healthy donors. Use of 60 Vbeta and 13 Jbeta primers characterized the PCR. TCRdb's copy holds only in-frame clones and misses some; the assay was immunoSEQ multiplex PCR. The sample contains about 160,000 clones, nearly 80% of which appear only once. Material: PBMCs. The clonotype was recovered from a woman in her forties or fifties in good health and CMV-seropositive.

CDR3 in amino acids: CASSWPGELFF. In DNA, the CDR3 is TGTGCCAGCAGTTGGCCCGGGGAGCTGTTTTTT. J is TRBJ2-2 and V is TRBV28; no clear D. The V and J ends lost 4 bases and 6 bases respectively, with 3 bases between them. The CDR3 runs to 11 residues. The germline V gene has CDR1 MDHEN and CDR2 SYDVKM. Combining the CDR3 with reference TRBV28 and TRBJ2-2 gives the whole variable domain DVKVTQSSRYLVKRTGEKVFLECVQDMDHENMFWYRQDPGLGLRLIYFSYDVKMKEKGDIPEGYSVSREKKERFSLILESASTNQTSMYLCASSWPGELFFGEGSRLTVL.